These 13 T cell receptor beta chains were all obtained from the same sample, sequenced in a study of blood T cells in healthy people across ages. Alongside a J-beta primer mix, a sample-barcoded 5' primer served in a second PCR lasting roughly 6 to 12 cycles. Each CDR3 protein is one row after TCRdb ran MiXCR on the 5' RACE reads. There are 650,000 to 900,000 distinct CDR3 sequences in the sample; roughly 60% occur only once, and about a quarter lies in the top ten. Sequencing input: blood. These receptors were obtained from a man aged 30 to 45 in good health.

This clonotype came up a few times. V usage is TRBV5-1 and J usage is TRBJ2-1, with TRBD2 identical over 14 bases. CDR1 and CDR2 (germline): SGHRS, YFSETQ. V trimming: 0 bases; J trimming: 8 bases; junction bases outside the gene matches: 4. The CDR3 sequence is 16 residues long. CDR3 amino acids: CASSLERTSGGYEQFF. DNA for the CDR3: TGCGCCAGCAGCTTGGAGCGGACTAGCGGGGGGTATGAGCAGTTCTTC.

This clonotype was counted between two and nine times. The CDR3 sequence: CSASRRNTEAFF. The CDR3 DNA reads TGCAGCGCTTCAAGGCGGAACACTGAAGCTTTCTTT. J is TRBJ1-1 and V is TRBV29-1; D is ambiguous. Trimming removed 7 bases at V and 1 base at J, with 10 bases between. Germline V gives CDR1 SQVTM, CDR2 ANQGSEA. CDR3 length: 12 amino acids.

The gene calls are TRBV20-1 and TRBJ2-3, with D possibly TRBD2 on 5 matching bases. This CDR3 spans 15 amino acids. Between the trimmed V and J ends, which lost 0 bases and 3 bases, there was a span of 13 bases. CDR1 and CDR2 (germline): DFQATT, SNEGSKA (reference sequence). CDR3 region: CSARDPLGLTDTQYF. The CDR3 bases are TGCAGTGCTAGAGACCCACTAGGGCTTACAGATACGCAGTATTTT.

This sequence joins TRBV7-2 and TRBJ2-2, with D unclear. The V and J ends lost 2 bases and 4 bases respectively, with 11 bases between them. CDR3 length: 15 amino acids. Germline V gives CDR1 SGHTA, CDR2 FQGNSA. CDR3 DNA sequence: TGTGCCAGCAGCTTAATTGTCACAACCACCGGGGAGCTGTTTTTT. This translates into CASSLIVTTTGELFF.

This rearrangement joins TRBV7-2 to TRBJ1-2, with a possible D match to TRBD1 (5 bases). V gave up 1 base and J gave up 4 bases, with 10 bases separating them. The length of the CDR3 is 14 residues. Germline CDR1 reads SGHTA; CDR2 reads FQGNSA. The CDR3 sequence is CASSLGSGGYGYTF. The CDR3 nucleotides are TGTGCCAGCAGCTTAGGGTCCGGGGGCTATGGCTACACCTTC.

The V and J genes are TRBV5-6 and TRBJ2-5; D is perhaps TRBD1 (6 bases). There are 14 residues in the CDR3. CDR1 is SGHDT, CDR2 YYEEEE, per germline. V lost 4 bases and J 5 bases, leaving 15 bases between the germline ends. The chain's CDR3 is CASSGDQGWETQYF. CDR3 in DNA: TGTGCCAGCAGCGGCGACCAGGGGTGGGAGACCCAGTACTTC.

The gene calls are TRBV20-1 and TRBJ2-7; D is perhaps TRBD1 or TRBD2 (5 bases each). CDR3 length equals 13 residues. Trimming took 6 bases from V and 4 from J, leaving 16 bases between them. CDR1 is DFQATT, CDR2 SNEGSKA, per germline (reference sequence). The CDR3 reads CSATGRGPYEQYF. The CDR3 DNA follows: TGCAGTGCCACGGGACGGGGCCCTTACGAGCAGTACTTC.

This clonotype was seen a few times. The chain carries TRBV4-2 and TRBJ1-6; D not certain. V was trimmed by 1 base and J by 3 bases, leaving 10 bases between them. Germline V gene sequence: CDR1 LGHNA, CDR2 YNFKEQ. The CDR3 runs to 16 residues. The CDR3 loop is CASSQAPHNYNSPLHF. In DNA form, the CDR3 reads TGTGCCAGCAGCCAAGCCCCGCACAACTATAATTCACCCCTCCACTTT.

CDR3 DNA sequence: TGTGCCAGCAGCCAAAGCAGCTTGGCGTTAAACTATGGCTACACCTTC. It encodes CASSQSSLALNYGYTF. The chain employs TRBV4-2 and TRBJ1-2; the D is unclear. V was shortened by 2 bases and J by 2 bases, with 15 bases between the two germline ends. From germline, CDR1 is LGHNA and CDR2 YNFKEQ. The CDR3 is 16 residues long.

This clonotype was seen more than once but under ten times. The chain recombines TRBV12-5 with TRBJ2-1; 12 bases are a match to TRBD2. Germline values: CDR1 LGHNT, CDR2 FRNRAP. J was trimmed by 8 bases and V by 5 bases; bases with no gene match: 7. This CDR3 has 15 amino acids. The DNA of the CDR3 is TGTGCTAGTGGTCTAGGACTAGCGGGGTATGATGAGCAGTTCTTC. This codes for CASGLGLAGYDEQFF. The full variable domain, in which reference TRBV12-5 and TRBJ2-1 provide the parts outside the CDR3, is DARVTQTPRHKVTEMGQEVTMRCQPILGHNTVFWYRQTMMQGLELLAYFRNRAPLDDSGMPKDRFSAEMPDATLATLKIQPSEPRDSAVYFCASGLGLAGYDEQFFGPGTRLTVL.

As to this clonotype: A read error may produce the germline difference seen at one junction end. The gene calls are TRBV6-5 and TRBJ1-4, with D perhaps matching TRBD1 (6 bases). This CDR3 has 15 residues. The germline V gene encodes CDR1 MNHEY and CDR2 SVGAGI. Here the CDR3 DNA reads TGTGCCTGCAGAAGAACAGGGCGGTCTAATGAAAAACTGTTTTTT. Its translation is CACRRTGRSNEKLFF.

The DNA of the CDR3 is TGTGCCAGCAGCTTAGGTCCTGAGGGGGAGACAGATACGCAGTATTTT. Translating gives CASSLGPEGETDTQYF. The chain combines TRBV7-3 with TRBJ2-3; D might be TRBD1 (6 bases). The CDR3 consists of 16 residues. The V gene lost 2 bases and the J gene lost 3 bases, with 15 bases spanning the gap. Looked up from germline, CDR1 is SGHTA and CDR2 is FQGTGA.

The chain combines TRBV20-1 with TRBJ2-5; D is perhaps TRBD2 (5 bases). V was clipped by 0 bases and J by 5 bases, with 13 bases between them. This CDR3 has 14 residues. Germline CDR1 and CDR2: DFQATT and SNEGSKA (reference sequence). The CDR3 DNA reads as TGCAGTGCTAGAGAGGAGGCAGGATGGGAGACCCAGTACTTC. Translating it yields CSAREEAGWETQYF.